A selection of T cell receptor beta chains follows, all from one sample in a study of blood T cells in healthy people across ages. TCRdb analysed the 5' RACE reads with MiXCR anew, one entry per CDR3 protein. The sample carries 550,000 to 750,000 distinct CDR3 sequences, under 25% recorded once. The specimen was blood. The receptors were gathered from a man aged 70-80 years in good health. Both conserved end residues are part of each CDR3. Each record gives: V gene, J gene, CDR3 protein.

TRBV10-3	TRBJ2-3	CAISGRQGNTDTQYF
TRBV6-5	TRBJ1-1	CASRPDGSNTEAFF
TRBV5-1	TRBJ2-1	CASSLGQAPWNEQFF
TRBV20-1	TRBJ2-2	CSARTSTNTGELFF
TRBV7-3	TRBJ2-1	CAGSLTGTSELSYNEQFF
TRBV5-1	TRBJ1-1	CASSWGTAGRRGTEAFF
TRBV20-1	TRBJ2-1	CSATRTSTSYNEQFF
TRBV5-1	TRBJ1-2	CASSLGQVANYGYTF
TRBV6-2/TRBV6-3	TRBJ2-5	CASSYFRVTGETQYF
TRBV10-3	TRBJ1-2	CAISDPGQGVSGYTF